The clone carrying this T cell receptor beta chain was detected ten times or more. This entry belongs to a study of breast tumors, draining lymph nodes, adjacent tissues. TCRdb recomputed calls from the multiplex PCR reads with MiXCR, one row per CDR3 protein. The data show 21,000 or so distinct CDR3 sequences, roughly two fifths seen once. The sequence was obtained from a female donor with breast cancer. Some clones in this sample may be carry-over from other donors' samples. Sequenced material: breast tumor tissue.

This CDR3 reads CALWRKRRYNSPLHF. The CDR3 DNA reads as TGCGCTTTGTGGAGAAAGCGTAGGTATAATTCACCCCTCCACTTT. The V gene is TRBV29-1, the J gene TRBJ1-6; D remains unclear. The length of the CDR3 is 15 residues. The V gene's germline CDR1 is SQVTM and CDR2 ANQGSEA.